The clone carrying this T cell receptor beta chain was counted many times. Antigen unknown. The entry originates in a study of T-cell reconstitution after alpha-beta-depleted transplantation in children. Study-level results: Newly produced T cells mostly accounted for T-cell counts and diversity one year post-transplant. TCRbeta diversity was high at day 60 in some patients (a result of surviving recipient T cells and thymic progenitors).

Preparing the TCRbeta library involved the use of unique molecular identifiers. TCRdb reprocessed the PCR reads with MiXCR, giving one entry per CDR3 protein. This table has 200,000 or so distinct CDR3 sequences, under 8.5% appearing once. Germline CDR1 is MNHEY and CDR2 is SVGAGI. Deletions cut 0 bases from V and 8 bases from J, with 13 bases between. CDR3 length equals 14 residues. The chain uses TRBV6-5 and TRBJ1-2; D gene uncertain. The origin of this receptor is a male patient aged 2 to 10 who had a stem cell transplant for acute myeloid leukemia, so the T cells may come from the graft donor. The material was PBMCs, mostly from graft donor cells, obtained 360 days after TCRalphabeta/CD19-depleted stem cell transplant. The CDR3 DNA follows: TGTGCCAGCAGTTACTCGGGCAGAACTCGCGGCTACACCTTC. Translating it yields CASSYSGRTRGYTF.